This is a list of T cell receptor beta chains from one sample in a study of CXCR3-negative and CXCR3-positive naive CD8 T cells. Each CDR3 protein gets one entry in TCRdb, which reprocessed the 5' RACE reads and gives no DNA. The repertoire shows over 100,000 distinct CDR3 sequences; the top ten hold approximately 0.29%. The sequenced sample consisted of naive CXCR3- CD8+ T cells from blood. The origin of the receptors is a human donor in good health. Some clones in this sample may be carry-over from other donors' samples. Each CDR3 is given with its conserved first and last residue.

>TRBJ2-1|TRBV7-2
CASSPGLAGGPTSEQFF
>TRBJ1-2|TRBV5-1
CASSYGTGSNYGYTF
>TRBJ2-3|TRBV13
CASSLFSWASTDTQYF
>TRBJ2-4|TRBV28
CASSPGGTGNIQYF
>TRBJ2-1|TRBV4-1
CASSQVALAGRYNEQFF
>TRBJ2-3|TRBV2
CASSDGLDTQYF
>TRBJ2-7|TRBV30
CAWSVTPQVGEQYF
>TRBJ2-5|TRBV15
CATSRVAGGPIGETQYF
>TRBJ2-7|TRBV28
CASSLDRGDYEQYF
>TRBJ1-1|TRBV5-1
CASSSISGTEAFF
>TRBJ2-3|TRBV20-1
CSARVRLAGGQGTDTQYF
>TRBJ2-1|TRBV28
CASSVLTGVQAGRSYDEQFF
>TRBJ2-7|TRBV29-1
CSAQAPDRVHEQYF
>TRBJ2-5|TRBV18
CASYHPGGGETQYF
>TRBJ1-1|TRBV12-3/TRBV12-4
CASTPGGNTEAFF
>TRBJ2-3|TRBV20-1
CSARAFRTSTDTQYF
>TRBJ2-5|TRBV7-9
CASSPRGTHQETQYF
>TRBJ2-7|TRBV4-3
CASSQEWQGAYEQYF
>TRBJ2-2|TRBV4-3
CASSQGVGELFF
>TRBJ2-1|TRBV28
CASSFPVSYNEQFF
>TRBJ1-3|TRBV29-1
CSGQQGAGNTIYF
>TRBJ2-2|TRBV6-4
CASSDSLEGNTGELFF
>TRBJ2-2|TRBV7-3
CASSAHTGELFF
>TRBJ2-7|TRBV7-6
CASSLGGLAVEQYF
>TRBJ2-7|TRBV7-9
CASSLASRTNYEQYF